These 26 T cell receptor beta chains were all obtained from the same sample, sequenced in a study of T cell responses to AZD1222 COVID-19 vaccine. TCRdb keeps only in-frame clones here, not all; method: immunoSEQ multiplex PCR. The sample lists about 140,000 clones; 90% to 95% were seen once. This specimen was peripheral blood, taken 28 days after the second AZD1222 dose. These receptor sequences come from an adult who received the AZD1222 COVID-19 vaccine.

The V gene is TRBV9, the J gene TRBJ2-1, with 12 bases matching TRBD2. V was pared by 3 bases and J by 9 bases, with 7 bases of the junction left unmatched. CDR1 and CDR2 from the germline V gene are SGDLS and YYNGEE. The CDR3 is 15 amino acids. The CDR3 bases are TGTGCCAGCAGCGCGACTAGCGGGAGAGGGGGTGAGCAGTTCTTC. Amino acids: CASSATSGRGGEQFF.

The chain joins TRBV7-9 to TRBJ1-3; 8 bases map to TRBD1. The CDR3 loop spans 16 amino acids. V shed 5 bases, J shed 0 bases, and the junction held 6 bases outside the gene matches. Germline loops: CDR1 SEHNR, CDR2 FQNEAQ (reference sequence). CDR3 loop: CASSPTGESSGNTIYF. The CDR3, as DNA: TGTGCCAGCAGCCCGACAGGGGAAAGCTCTGGAAACACCATATATTTT.

The CDR3 loop reads CASSLSTGELFF. The CDR3 nucleotides are TGTGCCAGCAGTTTATCCACCGGGGAGCTGTTTTTT. The J gene is TRBJ2-2, the V gene TRBV27; D gene unclear. Germline-derived CDR1 and CDR2 are MNHEY and SMNVEV (reference sequence). The CDR3 consists of 12 residues. Trimming cost V 0 bases and J 4 bases, with 0 bases left between them.

V and J are TRBV6-6 and TRBJ1-5, with D perhaps TRBD1 (5 bases). CDR3 length: 15 amino acids. Germline V CDR1 and CDR2: MNHNY, SVGAGI (reference sequence). V lost 0 bases, J lost 4 bases, and 10 bases lay in between. CDR3 sequence: CASSYSGRSNQPQHF. The CDR3 coding sequence is TGTGCCAGCAGTTACTCGGGGCGGTCTAATCAGCCCCAGCATTTT.

V and J are TRBV28 and TRBJ1-5, with D possibly TRBD1 on 5 matching bases. Trimming cost V 5 bases and J 4 bases, with 15 bases left between them. Germline values: CDR1 MDHEN, CDR2 SYDVKM. The CDR3 extends over 15 amino acids. CDR3 DNA sequence: TGTGCCAGCAGTCGACAGCTCAGAGGGAATCAGCCCCAGCATTTT. Translation gives CASSRQLRGNQPQHF.

The chain uses TRBV24-1 and TRBJ2-5; D call uncertain. CDR1 is KGHDR, CDR2 SFDVKD, per germline. Trimming removed 0 bases at V and 4 bases at J, with 8 bases between. The CDR3 spans 14 residues. CDR3 DNA sequence: TGTGCCACCAGTGATTTGAAATTCCCAGAGACCCAGTACTTC. Translated: CATSDLKFPETQYF.

The gene calls are TRBV19 and TRBJ1-6; D gene ambiguous. The germline CDR1 and CDR2 sequences are LNHDA and SQIVND (reference sequence). The CDR3 has 15 residues. V shed 0 bases and J shed 7 bases, with 10 bases lying between them. The CDR3 DNA reads TGTGCCAGTAGTATAGAGGGAAGACCGAATTCACCCCTCCACTTT. Translated: CASSIEGRPNSPLHF.

The gene calls are TRBV2 and TRBJ2-2, with 7 bases aligning to TRBD1. Trimming at V came to 5 bases and at J to 1 base, leaving 1 base not matched to a gene. The CDR3 extends over 14 amino acids. Looked up from germline, CDR1 is SNHLY and CDR2 is FYNNEI. The CDR3 sequence: CASSWTGNTGELFF. The CDR3 nucleotides read TGTGCCAGCAGTTGGACAGGGAACACCGGGGAGCTGTTTTTT.

This clone was recorded many times. The same CDR3 can be traced to other DNA sequences in this sample. V is TRBV9 and J is TRBJ1-1; D might be TRBD1 (5 bases). CDR3 length equals 15 residues. V was shortened by 3 bases and J by 0 bases, with 12 bases between the two germline ends. The germline V gene has CDR1 SGDLS and CDR2 YYNGEE. CDR3 DNA sequence: TGTGCCAGCAGCGCATCGGGACGACTGAACACTGAAGCTTTCTTT. Translation gives CASSASGRLNTEAFF.

The gene calls are TRBV18 and TRBJ2-2; D is unclear. The germline V gene has CDR1 KGHSH and CDR2 LQKENI. V was pared by 6 bases and J by 0 bases, with 5 bases between. The CDR3 runs 13 residues. The CDR3 DNA sequence: TGTGCCAGCTCCTTTACGAACACCGGGGAGCTGTTTTTT. It yields the protein CASSFTNTGELFF.

V gene TRBV4-1 combines with J gene TRBJ1-2; the D is unclear. Germline CDR1 MGHRA, CDR2 YSYEKL. The CDR3 spans 15 residues. Trimming removed 0 bases at V and 4 bases at J, with 12 bases between. The CDR3 sequence: CASSQDWGGPYGYTF. The CDR3 DNA sequence: TGCGCCAGCAGCCAAGATTGGGGAGGGCCCTATGGCTACACCTTC.

The genes are TRBV5-4 and TRBJ2-6; TRBD1 is a possible D gene (6 bases). V lost 0 bases, J lost 0 bases, and 13 bases lay in between. Germline assignment: CDR1 SGHNT and CDR2 YYREEE (reference sequence). The CDR3 loop spans 18 amino acids. CDR3: CASSLGGDISSGANVLTF. The CDR3 nucleotides are TGTGCCAGCAGCTTGGGAGGGGACATCAGCTCTGGGGCCAACGTCCTGACTTTC.

This clone was seen more than once but under ten times. The genes are TRBV4-3 and TRBJ2-3; 9 nucleotides line up with TRBD2. CDR1 LGHNA and CDR2 YSLEER come from the germline V gene. The CDR3 runs 16 residues. J lost 2 bases, V lost 4 bases, and 7 bases had no gene match. The CDR3 reads CASSPWTSANTDTQYF. Here the CDR3 DNA reads TGCGCCAGCAGCCCCTGGACTAGCGCGAACACAGATACGCAGTATTTT.

The chain has TRBV2 and TRBJ1-5; D is ambiguous. V dropped 8 bases and J dropped 1 base, with 9 bases sitting between them. Germline CDR1 SNHLY, CDR2 FYNNEI. The length of the CDR3 is 13 residues. CDR3 DNA: TGTGCCAGCGGCCGGGAGAGCAATCAGCCCCAGCATTTT. Translated: CASGRESNQPQHF.

The chain uses TRBV7-8 and TRBJ2-7, with TRBD1 matching over 7 bases. V was clipped by 0 bases and J by 6 bases; unmatched bases: 5. From germline, CDR1 is SGHVS and CDR2 FQNEAQ. This CDR3 is 14 amino acids long. The CDR3 sequence: CASSLAQGLREQYF. The CDR3 DNA sequence: TGTGCCAGCAGCTTAGCACAGGGGCTTCGCGAGCAGTACTTC.

There are a few counts of this clone. The chain joins TRBV28 to TRBJ1-5; D may be TRBD1 (5 bases). With 10 bases removed from V and 4 bases from J, the gap between germline ends came to 11 bases. The CDR3 is 12 residues long. In germline, CDR1 is MDHEN, CDR2 SYDVKM. CDR3 in DNA: TGTGCCACCCGGACAATGAATCAGCCCCAGCATTTT. Translation gives CATRTMNQPQHF.

This chain links TRBV19 with TRBJ2-2, with 10 bases identical to TRBD2. Germline V gene lookup returns CDR1 LNHDA and CDR2 SQIVND (reference sequence). The CDR3 runs to 14 residues. The V segment lost 10 bases and the J segment 8 bases; nucleotides outside the gene matches: 10. CDR3 loop: CATKTSGTSGELFF. DNA for the CDR3: TGTGCCACAAAAACTAGCGGGACTTCGGGGGAGCTGTTTTTT.

The chain employs TRBV7-2 and TRBJ1-5; weak D call: TRBD1 (6 bases). This CDR3 is 15 amino acids long. The V gene lost 2 bases and the J gene lost 6 bases, with 14 bases spanning the gap. CDR1 and CDR2 from the germline V gene are SGHTA and FQGNSA. The CDR3 nucleotides are TGTGCCAGCAGCTTAAGGTCGGGGGCTCGTCAGCCCCAGCATTTT. It codes for CASSLRSGARQPQHF.

V usage is TRBV18 and J usage is TRBJ2-1; 11 nucleotides line up with TRBD2. The CDR3 length is 14 residues. In germline, CDR1 is KGHSH, CDR2 LQKENI. The V and J ends lost 5 bases and 7 bases, in that order; junction bases with no gene match: 4. The CDR3 spells CASSTASGRNEQFF. CDR3 nucleotide sequence: TGTGCCAGCTCAACGGCTAGCGGGAGGAATGAGCAGTTCTTC.

This chain uses TRBV6-5 with TRBJ1-2, with D maybe TRBD1 (5 bases). The V end was cut by 8 bases, the J end by 3 bases, with 10 bases between. This CDR3 has 12 amino acids. The germline V gene encodes CDR1 MNHEY and CDR2 SVGAGI. The CDR3 region has the DNA TGTGCCAGCGCATCAGGGTACTATGGCTACACCTTC. Its protein is CASASGYYGYTF.

V usage is TRBV9 and J usage is TRBJ1-1; possibly TRBD1 for D (5 bases). Germline assignment: CDR1 SGDLS and CDR2 YYNGEE. With 3 bases removed from V and 4 bases from J, the gap between germline ends came to 13 bases. CDR3 length equals 14 residues. CDR3 in amino acids: CASSAKRGGTEAFF. CDR3 nucleotide sequence: TGTGCCAGCAGCGCCAAAAGGGGCGGCACTGAAGCTTTCTTT. The entire variable domain, with the rest obtained from reference TRBV9 and TRBJ1-1, is as follows: DSGVTQTPKHLITATGQRVTLRCSPRSGDLSVYWYQQSLDQGLQFLIQYYNGEERAKGNILERFSAQQFPDLHSELNLSSLELGDSALYFCASSAKRGGTEAFFGQGTRLTVV.

The chain employs TRBV28 and TRBJ1-2; TRBD1 might be the D (5 bases). Trimming stripped 11 bases from V and 5 bases from J, with 12 bases between. The CDR3 length is 11 residues. Per the germline V gene, CDR1 is MDHEN and CDR2 is SYDVKM. CDR3 residues: CAVGGRYGYTF. CDR3 DNA: TGTGCCGTCGGGGGACGGTATGGCTACACCTTC.

This chain connects TRBV11-2 to TRBJ1-2; 10 bases match TRBD1. The J segment lost 4 bases and the V segment lost 1 base, leaving 3 bases of the junction unmatched. CDR1 SGHAT and CDR2 FQNNGV come from the germline V gene. This CDR3 contains 15 residues. This CDR3 is CASSLAGTGAYGYTF. The CDR3, as DNA: TGTGCCAGCAGCTTAGCTGGGACAGGGGCCTATGGCTACACCTTC.

This chain links TRBV4-3 with TRBJ2-1; the match to TRBD1 covers 8 bases. The CDR3 runs to 16 residues. Per the germline V gene, CDR1 is LGHNA and CDR2 is YSLEER. The trim removed 0 bases at V and 8 bases at J, leaving 9 bases unmatched. CDR3 coding DNA: TGCGCCAGCAGCCAAGATCGGGGCAGGGGGCCGGATGAGCAGTTCTTC. Protein product: CASSQDRGRGPDEQFF.

This chain links TRBV6-5 with TRBJ2-2; a weak D match, TRBD1 (5 bases). CDR1 is MNHEY, CDR2 SVGAGI, per germline. Trimming cost V 5 bases and J 4 bases, with 8 bases left between them. The CDR3 is 13 residues long. The CDR3, as DNA: TGTGCCAGCAGTAACCAGGGCACCGGGGAGCTGTTTTTT. This encodes CASSNQGTGELFF.

The rearrangement joins TRBV10-3 to TRBJ2-1, with 13 nucleotides matching TRBD2. The CDR3 loop spans 15 amino acids. Trimming took 6 bases from V and 5 from J; bases not matched to a gene: 4. Germline CDR1 ENHRY, CDR2 SYGVKD. In nucleotides, the CDR3 is TGTGCCATCAGGACTGGACTAGCGGGAGACAATGAGCAGTTCTTC. This encodes CAIRTGLAGDNEQFF.